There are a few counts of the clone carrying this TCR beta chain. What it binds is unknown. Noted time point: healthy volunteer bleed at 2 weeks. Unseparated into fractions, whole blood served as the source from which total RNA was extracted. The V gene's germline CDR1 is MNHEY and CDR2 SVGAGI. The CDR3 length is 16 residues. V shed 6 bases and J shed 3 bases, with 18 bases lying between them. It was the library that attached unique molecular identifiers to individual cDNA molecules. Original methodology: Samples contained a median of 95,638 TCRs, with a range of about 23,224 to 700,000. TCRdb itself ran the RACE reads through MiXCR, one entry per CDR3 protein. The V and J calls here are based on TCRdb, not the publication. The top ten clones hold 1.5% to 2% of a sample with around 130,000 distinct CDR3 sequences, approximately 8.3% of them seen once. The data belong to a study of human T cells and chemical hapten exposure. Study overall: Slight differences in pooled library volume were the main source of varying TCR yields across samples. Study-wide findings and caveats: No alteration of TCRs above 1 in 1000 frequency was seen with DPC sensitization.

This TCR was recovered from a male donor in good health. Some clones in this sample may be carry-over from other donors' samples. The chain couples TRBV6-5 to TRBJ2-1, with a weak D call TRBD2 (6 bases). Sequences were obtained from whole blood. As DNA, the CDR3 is TGTGCCAGCAGACCTCTGTCGGGGGTCAACTACAATGAGCAGTTCTTC. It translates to CASRPLSGVNYNEQFF.